This T cell receptor (beta chain) was sequenced for a study of blood T cell repertoires in COVID-19. CDR1 and CDR2 (germline): SGHTA, FQGNSA. Deletions cut 3 bases from V and 2 bases from J, with 8 bases between. There are 14 residues in the CDR3. The method was immunoSEQ multiplex PCR; TCRdb's version includes in-frame clones alone and lacks a portion of them. The data hold approximately 290,000 clones, with roughly 80% observed a single time. Input material: peripheral blood. The chain is built from TRBV7-2 and TRBJ1-5; no definite D call. The clonotype was recovered from a person aged 65 to 85 with COVID-19, enrolled during active disease. DNA for the CDR3: TGTGCCAGCAGCTTCAATACAGGCAATCAGCCCCAGCATTTT. Translated: CASSFNTGNQPQHF. The full variable domain, its missing parts supplied by reference TRBV7-2 and TRBJ1-5, is GAGVSQSPSNKVTEKGKDVELRCDPISGHTALYWYRQSLGQGLEFLIYFQGNSAPDKSGLPSDRFSAERTGGSVSTLTIQRTQQEDSAVYLCASSFNTGNQPQHFGDGTRLSIL.